These T cell receptor beta chains were read from a single sample in a study of blood T cells in healthy people across ages. TCRdb analysed the 5' RACE reads with MiXCR anew, one entry per CDR3 protein. The sample has around 1.5 million distinct CDR3 sequences, 45% to 70% seen once. The sequencing input was blood. The receptor source for this set is a man aged 18 to 30 in good health. CDR3s include the opening cysteine and the closing phenylalanine or tryptophan. The order of the fields is D gene, J gene, V gene, clone size, CDR3 DNA, CDR3 protein. The D gene is left open where the match is weak. Expanded clones are given a class, and other clones once, few, many or no size at all.

>TRBD1|TRBJ2-1|TRBV10-3|-
TGTGCCATCAGTGAGTCGGGGACAGGGAATCCCAATGAGCAGTTCTTC
CAISESGTGNPNEQFF
>TRBD2|TRBJ2-5|TRBV2|-
TGTGCCAGCAGGGGGACTAGCGGCAGCCAGCAGTACTTC
CASRGTSGSQQYF
>TRBD1|TRBJ2-7|TRBV6-5|-
TGTGCCGCCCGACAGGGAAGCTCCTACGAGCAGTACTTC
CAARQGSSYEQYF
>-|TRBJ1-2|TRBV29-1|few
TGCAGCGTGGCGGAGGGCGGCTATGGCTACACCTTC
CSVAEGGYGYTF
>-|TRBJ2-5|TRBV27|few
TGTGCCAGTGGACGGACAGTTGCGCAGTACTTC
CASGRTVAQYF
>TRBD1|TRBJ2-7|TRBV29-1|few
TGCAGCGTTGAAGCGAGGGACAGGGGGTACGAGCAGTACTTC
CSVEARDRGYEQYF
>-|TRBJ2-7|TRBV20-1|few
TGCAGTGCGATTACCGACTCTTTGGGCGAGCAGTACTTC
CSAITDSLGEQYF
>-|TRBJ1-2|TRBV29-1|few
TGCAGCGTTGAAGGACAGGCGTCCGATAACTATGGCTACACCTTC
CSVEGQASDNYGYTF
>TRBD1|TRBJ1-2|TRBV20-1|-
TGCAGTGCTAGAGGACGGGCAGGGGGTTACTATGGCTACACCTTC
CSARGRAGGYYGYTF
>TRBD1|TRBJ2-3|TRBV4-3|-
TGCGCCAGCAGCCAGACAGGGGGCGCGGGAACTAGCACAGATACGCAGTATTTT
CASSQTGGAGTSTDTQYF
>-|TRBJ2-1|TRBV12-3/TRBV12-4|-
TGTGCCAGCATTAGTACGGTACTCTCGTTACGATACAATGAGCAGTTCTTC
CASISTVLSLRYNEQFF
>-|TRBJ2-7|TRBV10-2|-
TGCGCCACCAGCAGTGGAAACAGGGTTTACGAGCAGTACTTC
CATSSGNRVYEQYF
>TRBD2|TRBJ2-2|TRBV14|-
TGTGCCAGCAGCCGGACTAGCGGGGGGCAGAACACCGGGGAGCTGTTTTTT
CASSRTSGGQNTGELFF
>TRBD1|TRBJ2-5|TRBV14|-
TGTGCCAGCAGCCAAGATCTTGGGACAGGGGAACCAAAGGGAGAGACCCAGTACTTC
CASSQDLGTGEPKGETQYF
>-|TRBJ2-1|TRBV20-1|-
TGCAGTGCTCCGCGTGGTGGGCGAGATGAGCAGTTCTTC
CSAPRGGRDEQFF
>-|TRBJ1-1|TRBV4-1|-
TGCGCCAGCCGCCAAGCTCTTTACCGGGTCGGCGCTGAAGCTTTCTTT
CASRQALYRVGAEAFF
>TRBD1|TRBJ2-7|TRBV30|-
TGTGCCTGCTCGGGACAGGGGTACGAGCAGTACTTC
CACSGQGYEQYF